One sample yielded the 23 T cell receptor beta chains listed below, sequenced in a study of lymphopenia after photon versus proton radiotherapy. Some clones are missing from TCRdb's copy, which holds only in-frame ones; the method was immunoSEQ multiplex PCR. This repertoire shows 40,000 to 55,000 clones, roughly 90% found once; its top ten account for around 17%. The sequenced sample was peripheral blood, obtained from a patient treated with photon-based radiotherapy. These receptors all stem from a woman between 40 and 55 years old with cholangiocarcinoma.

The V call is TRBV4-1, the J call TRBJ2-1, with D maybe TRBD2 (6 bases). Germline values: CDR1 MGHRA, CDR2 YSYEKL. Trimming left V 3 bases short and J 6 bases short, with 9 bases between. This CDR3 spans 13 amino acids. The CDR3, as DNA: TGCGCCAGCAGCCAGACTAGTGCCAATGAGCAGTTCTTC. It is translated as CASSQTSANEQFF.

V usage is TRBV7-6 and J usage is TRBJ1-1; 7 bases align to TRBD1. This CDR3 region has 18 residues. Germline V CDR1 and CDR2: SGHVS, FNYEAQ. Losses at the gene ends were 1 base for V and 1 base for J; bases not matched to a gene: 12. The CDR3 loop is CASSLDPTGLGANTEAFF. The CDR3 region has the DNA TGTGCCAGCAGCTTAGACCCGACAGGGCTCGGTGCGAACACTGAAGCTTTCTTT.

Of note for this clone: At one boundary the junction diverges from the germline segment, which might be a read error. The V and J genes are TRBV6-5 and TRBJ1-2; 7 bases are a match to TRBD1. Germline CDR1 reads MNHEY; CDR2 reads SVGAGI. This CDR3 has 12 residues. CDR3 loop: CASSTPGQPLNF. As DNA, the CDR3 is TGTGCCAGCAGTACCCCGGGACAGCCACTTAACTTC.

This chain joins TRBV6-5 and TRBJ1-3; D ambiguous. Germline V gene data show CDR1 as MNHEY and CDR2 as SVGAGI. The CDR3 covers 11 residues. The ends were cut back, 6 bases at V and 8 bases at J, with 8 bases in the middle. As DNA, the CDR3 is TGTGCCAGCAGCGACGGTTACACCATATATTTT. This translates into CASSDGYTIYF.

The J gene is TRBJ1-1, the V gene TRBV12-5, with D unclear. Trimming stripped 4 bases from V and 0 bases from J, with 15 bases between. The CDR3 has 16 amino acids. Germline V gene lookup returns CDR1 LGHNT and CDR2 FRNRAP. CDR3 amino acids: CASGWAPTPMNTEAFF. The CDR3 DNA is TGTGCTAGTGGTTGGGCACCAACCCCAATGAACACTGAAGCTTTCTTT. The full variable domain, completed using reference TRBV12-5 and TRBJ1-1, is DARVTQTPRHKVTEMGQEVTMRCQPILGHNTVFWYRQTMMQGLELLAYFRNRAPLDDSGMPKDRFSAEMPDATLATLKIQPSEPRDSAVYFCASGWAPTPMNTEAFFGQGTRLTVV.

The sample holds a few counts of this clone. The chain couples TRBV29-1 to TRBJ2-7; TRBD2 matches 10 bases. The germline CDR1 and CDR2 sequences are SQVTM and ANQGSEA. This CDR3 contains 13 residues. J gave up 4 bases and V 5 bases, and 5 bases lay outside the gene matches. The CDR3 is CSVQAGGPYEQYF. The CDR3 nucleotides read TGCAGCGTTCAAGCGGGAGGGCCGTACGAGCAGTACTTC.

This clone has a single count. This sequence joins TRBV7-2 and TRBJ2-3; D possibly corresponds to TRBD1 (5 bases). Germline V gene sequence: CDR1 SGHTA, CDR2 FQGNSA. CDR3 length: 16 amino acids. V was shortened by 5 bases and J by 2 bases, with 17 bases between the two germline ends. The CDR3 DNA sequence: TGTGCCAGCAGCCTCAGGGCACTACCCCCCACAGATACGCAGTATTTT. Protein: CASSLRALPPTDTQYF. Variable domain in full (rest from reference TRBV7-2 and TRBJ2-3): GAGVSQSPSNKVTEKGKDVELRCDPISGHTALYWYRQSLGQGLEFLIYFQGNSAPDKSGLPSDRFSAERTGGSVSTLTIQRTQQEDSAVYLCASSLRALPPTDTQYFGPGTRLTVL.

CDR3 DNA sequence: TGTGCCAGCAGTCCTTCTTGGGGTCGGATCTCCTACGAGCAGTACTTC. It specifies CASSPSWGRISYEQYF. The chain combines TRBV27 with TRBJ2-7, with D uncertain. The CDR3 loop spans 16 amino acids. In germline, CDR1 is MNHEY, CDR2 SMNVEV (reference sequence). Trimming shortened V by 5 bases and J by 0 bases, and 17 bases separated the two germline ends.

This rearrangement joins TRBV30 to TRBJ1-1; no clear D. This CDR3 region has 13 residues. Trimming took off 1 base at V and 1 base at J, with 7 bases between the two ends. The germline V gene has CDR1 GTSNPN and CDR2 SVGIG (reference sequence). The DNA for the CDR3 is TGTGCCTGGAGTGGCGAGGCGAACACTGAAGCTTTCTTT. It is translated as CAWSGEANTEAFF.

The chain combines TRBV11-1 with TRBJ2-1, with 8 positions matching TRBD1. Germline lookup yields CDR1 SGHAT and CDR2 FQDESV (reference sequence). The V and J ends lost 4 bases and 10 bases, in that order; junction bases with no gene match: 3. The CDR3 contains 12 residues. The CDR3 nucleotides are TGTGCCAGCAGCTCCAGGGGGCGGGAGCAGTTCTTC. Translated, it gives CASSSRGREQFF.

The V and J genes are TRBV7-9 and TRBJ2-3, with D unresolved. Per germline, CDR1 SEHNR and CDR2 FQNEAQ (reference sequence). This CDR3 has 12 residues. The ends were cut back, 3 bases at V and 4 bases at J, with 5 bases in the middle. CDR3 nucleotide sequence: TGTGCCAGCAGCTTTCTCGCAGATACGCAGTATTTT. This sequence encodes CASSFLADTQYF.

The rearrangement links TRBV7-2 to TRBJ2-3, with D possibly being TRBD1 or TRBD2 (5 bases each). The V gene lost 8 bases and the J gene lost 4 bases, with 16 bases spanning the gap. CDR3 length equals 14 residues. Per germline, CDR1 SGHTA and CDR2 FQGNSA. CDR3 loop: CASGSGTSPDTQYF. In DNA, the CDR3 is TGTGCCAGCGGAAGTGGGACCTCCCCAGATACGCAGTATTTT.

J is TRBJ1-2 and V is TRBV5-4; TRBD1 matches 12 bases. CDR1 is SGHNT and CDR2 is YYREEE in the germline V gene (reference sequence). The CDR3 contains 17 residues. Trimming took 6 bases from V and 0 from J; bases not matched to a gene: 9. CDR3 residues: CASMGQGAPGANYGYTF. The DNA of the CDR3 is TGTGCCAGCATGGGACAGGGGGCGCCGGGGGCTAACTATGGCTACACCTTC.

This clone has only one observation. J is TRBJ1-1 and V is TRBV29-1; D gene unclear. Germline V gives CDR1 SQVTM, CDR2 ANQGSEA. Trimming took off 1 base at V and 4 bases at J, with 7 bases between the two ends. The CDR3 extends over 12 amino acids. The CDR3 DNA reads TGCAGCGTTGAAGTGGCGGGCACTGAAGCTTTCTTT. Translation gives CSVEVAGTEAFF. Using reference TRBV29-1 and TRBJ1-1 for the parts outside the CDR3, the full variable domain is SAVISQKPSRDICQRGTSLTIQCQVDSQVTMMFWYRQQPGQSLTLIATANQGSEATYESGFVIDKFPISRPNLTFSTLTVSNMSPEDSSIYLCSVEVAGTEAFFGQGTRLTVV.

The chain links TRBV7-6 to TRBJ2-5; D ambiguous. The length of the CDR3 is 12 residues. Germline CDR1 and CDR2: SGHVS and FNYEAQ. V was pared by 2 bases and J by 5 bases, with 6 bases between. CDR3 sequence reads: CASSLTVETQYF. The CDR3 bases are TGTGCCAGCAGCTTAACTGTGGAGACCCAGTACTTC. Based on the CDR3 plus reference TRBV7-6 and TRBJ2-5, the full variable domain is GAGVSQSPRYKVTKRGQDVALRCDPISGHVSLYWYRQALGQGPEFLTYFNYEAQQDKSGLPNDRFSAERPEGSISTLTIQRTEQRDSAMYRCASSLTVETQYFGPGTRLLVL.

Of note for this clone: One end of the junction varies from germline; a read error may be responsible. The chain carries TRBV7-7 and TRBJ2-7, with D unclear. From germline, CDR1 is SSHAT and CDR2 FNYEAQ (reference sequence). The length of the CDR3 is 13 residues. DNA of the CDR3: TGTGCTAGCAGCTTAAGGTCTAACTACGAGCAGTACTTC. Translation: CASSLRSNYEQYF. The variable domain in full, with the rest retrieved from reference TRBV7-7 and TRBJ2-7, is GAGVSQSPRYKVTKRGQDVTLRCDPISSHATLYWYQQALGQGPEFLTYFNYEAQPDKSGLPSDRFSAERPEGSISTLTIQRTEQRDSAMYRCASSLRSNYEQYFGPGTRLTVT.

This chain uses TRBV11-2 with TRBJ1-2; D remains unclear. V shed 1 base and J shed 3 bases, with 9 bases lying between them. The CDR3 loop spans 14 amino acids. CDR1 is SGHAT and CDR2 is FQNNGV in the germline V gene. For the CDR3, the DNA is TGTGCCAGCAGCTTAGGAAAGGGCTACTATGGCTACACCTTC. Amino acids: CASSLGKGYYGYTF.

The chain carries TRBV30 and TRBJ1-6; 8 nucleotides line up with TRBD1. V lost 2 bases and J lost 8; bases outside the gene matches: 5. The CDR3 loop spans 14 amino acids. Germline V CDR1 and CDR2: GTSNPN, SVGIG (reference sequence). CDR3 amino acids: CAWSPGGDYSPLHF. The CDR3 bases are TGTGCCTGGAGTCCAGGGGGCGATTATTCACCCCTCCACTTT.

The chain uses TRBV7-3 and TRBJ2-1; maybe TRBD2 (5 bases). V lost 3 bases and J 2 bases, leaving 14 bases between the germline ends. This CDR3 region has 16 residues. Per germline, CDR1 SGHTA and CDR2 FQGTGA. The CDR3 nucleotides are TGTGCCAGCAGCTTCGCGGGCCGTGGCGCCTACAATGAGCAGTTCTTC. Protein product: CASSFAGRGAYNEQFF.

This chain links TRBV5-1 with TRBJ2-3, with TRBD1 identical over 9 bases. CDR3 length: 14 amino acids. In germline, CDR1 is SGHRS, CDR2 YFSETQ. V lost 7 bases to trimming and J lost 3 bases; unmatched junction nucleotides: 6. The CDR3 sequence: CASRGDRVTDTQYF. The CDR3, as DNA: TGCGCCAGCCGGGGGGACAGGGTGACAGATACGCAGTATTTT.

CDR3 sequence: CASLGGSYNEQFF. DNA of the CDR3: TGTGCCAGCCTAGGCGGGAGCTACAATGAGCAGTTCTTC. The rearrangement links TRBV6-5 to TRBJ2-1; 7 bases fit TRBD2. With 8 bases clipped from V and 3 bases from J, the junction kept 4 bases outside the gene matches. The length of the CDR3 is 13 residues. In germline, CDR1 is MNHEY, CDR2 SVGAGI.

This chain uses TRBV5-1 with TRBJ2-7; 7 bases align to TRBD2. CDR3 size: 15 residues. The V segment lost 1 base and the J segment 0 bases; nucleotides outside the gene matches: 4. CDR1 is SGHRS and CDR2 is YFSETQ in the germline V gene. The CDR3 region is CASSLRGGGSYEQYF. CDR3 in DNA: TGCGCCAGCAGCTTGCGTGGCGGGGGCTCCTACGAGCAGTACTTC.

The V and J genes are TRBV7-9 and TRBJ1-2; D gene uncertain. Germline V lookup: CDR1 SEHNR, CDR2 FQNEAQ (reference sequence). This CDR3 is 14 amino acids long. V was trimmed by 7 bases and J by 3 bases, leaving 15 bases between them. CDR3 sequence reads: CASNNIVNDYGYTF. CDR3 coding DNA: TGTGCCAGCAACAACATCGTTAATGACTATGGCTACACCTTC.